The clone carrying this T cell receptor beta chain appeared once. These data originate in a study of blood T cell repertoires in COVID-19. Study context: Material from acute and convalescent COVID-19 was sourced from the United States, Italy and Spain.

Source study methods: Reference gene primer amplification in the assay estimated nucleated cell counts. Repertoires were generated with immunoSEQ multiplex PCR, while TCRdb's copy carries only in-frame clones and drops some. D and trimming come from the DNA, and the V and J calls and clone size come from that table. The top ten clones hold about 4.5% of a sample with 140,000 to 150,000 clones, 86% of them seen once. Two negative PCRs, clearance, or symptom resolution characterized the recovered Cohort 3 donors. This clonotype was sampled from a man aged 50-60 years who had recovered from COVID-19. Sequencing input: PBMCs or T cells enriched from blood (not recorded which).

This CDR3 is CASSYDSRLDTQYF. CDR3 sequence (DNA): TGTGCCAGCAGTTATGACAGCCGTTTAGATACGCAGTATTTT. The chain employs TRBV6-5 and TRBJ2-3, with a tentative D call TRBD1 (5 bases). V was pared by 3 bases and J by 5 bases, with 12 bases between. CDR1 and CDR2 from the germline V gene are MNHEY and SVGAGI. The CDR3 runs to 14 residues.